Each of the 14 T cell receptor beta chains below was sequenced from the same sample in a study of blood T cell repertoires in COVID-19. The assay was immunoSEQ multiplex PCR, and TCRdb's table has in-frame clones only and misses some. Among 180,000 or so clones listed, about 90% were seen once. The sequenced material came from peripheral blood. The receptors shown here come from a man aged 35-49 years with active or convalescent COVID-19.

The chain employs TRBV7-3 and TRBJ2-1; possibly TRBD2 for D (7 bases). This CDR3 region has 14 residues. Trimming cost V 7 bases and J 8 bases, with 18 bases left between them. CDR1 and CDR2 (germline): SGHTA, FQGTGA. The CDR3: CASMGGPSPHEQFF. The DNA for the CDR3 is TGTGCCAGCATGGGGGGGCCATCTCCCCATGAGCAGTTCTTC.

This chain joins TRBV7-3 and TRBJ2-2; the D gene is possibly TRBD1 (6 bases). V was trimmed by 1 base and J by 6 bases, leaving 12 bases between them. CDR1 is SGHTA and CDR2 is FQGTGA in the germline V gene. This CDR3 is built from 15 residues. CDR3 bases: TGTGCCAGCAGCTTAATGGGGGCAGGCTCCGGGGAGCTGTTTTTT. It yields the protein CASSLMGAGSGELFF.

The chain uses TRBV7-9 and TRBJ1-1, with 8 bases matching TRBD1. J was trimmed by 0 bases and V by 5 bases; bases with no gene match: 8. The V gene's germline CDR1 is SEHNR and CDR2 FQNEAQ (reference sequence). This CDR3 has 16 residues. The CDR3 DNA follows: TGTGCCAGCAGCAAGCCGGGACAGGAGTTGAACACTGAAGCTTTCTTT. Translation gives CASSKPGQELNTEAFF.

The CDR3 reads CASSLGQGHQPQHF. The CDR3 DNA reads TGTGCCAGCAGTTTGGGACAGGGGCATCAGCCCCAGCATTTT. The rearrangement joins TRBV28 to TRBJ1-5; 10 bases match TRBD1. CDR1 and CDR2 from the germline V gene are MDHEN and SYDVKM. This CDR3 has 14 residues. V trimming: 3 bases; J trimming: 5 bases; junction bases outside the gene matches: 1.

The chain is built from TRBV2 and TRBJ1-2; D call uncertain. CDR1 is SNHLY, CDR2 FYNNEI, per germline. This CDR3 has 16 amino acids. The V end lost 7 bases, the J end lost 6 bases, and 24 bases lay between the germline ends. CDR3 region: CASTSRREGHGDGYTF. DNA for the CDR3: TGTGCCAGCACCTCCCGGAGGGAAGGGCATGGCGATGGCTACACCTTC.

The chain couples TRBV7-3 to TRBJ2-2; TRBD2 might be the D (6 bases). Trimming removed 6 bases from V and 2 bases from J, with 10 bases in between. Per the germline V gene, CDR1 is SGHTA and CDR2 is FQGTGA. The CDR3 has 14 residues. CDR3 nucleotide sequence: TGTGCCAGCAGAAGGGACTCCAACACCGGGGAGCTGTTTTTT. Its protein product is CASRRDSNTGELFF.

DNA for the CDR3: TGTGCCACCAGCAGAGATGAAGTCAGGCCAACAGGGGGTAACTATGGCTACACCTTC. It codes for CATSRDEVRPTGGNYGYTF. The rearrangement uses TRBV15 and TRBJ1-2; the match to TRBD1 covers 8 bases. This CDR3 has 19 residues. Germline-derived CDR1 and CDR2 are LNHNV and YYDKDF (reference sequence). V lost 0 bases to trimming and J lost 1 base; unmatched junction nucleotides: 13. Using reference TRBV15 and TRBJ1-2 for the parts outside the CDR3, the full variable domain is DAMVIQNPRYQVTQFGKPVTLSCSQTLNHNVMYWYQQKSSQAPKLLFHYYDKDFNNEADTPDNFQSRRPNTSFCFLDIRSPGLGDTAMYLCATSRDEVRPTGGNYGYTFGSGTRLTVV.

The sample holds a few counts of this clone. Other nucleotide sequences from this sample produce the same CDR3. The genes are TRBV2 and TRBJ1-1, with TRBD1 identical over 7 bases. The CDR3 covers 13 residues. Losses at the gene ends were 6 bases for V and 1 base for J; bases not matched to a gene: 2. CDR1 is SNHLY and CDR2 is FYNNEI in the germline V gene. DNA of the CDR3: TGTGCCAGCAGGGGGACAGAGAACACTGAAGCTTTCTTT. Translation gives CASRGTENTEAFF.

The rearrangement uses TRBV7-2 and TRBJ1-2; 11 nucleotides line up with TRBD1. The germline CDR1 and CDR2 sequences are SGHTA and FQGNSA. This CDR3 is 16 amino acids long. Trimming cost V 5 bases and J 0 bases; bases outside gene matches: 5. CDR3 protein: CASSAPDRGPNYGYTF. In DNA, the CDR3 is TGTGCCAGCAGCGCCCCGGACAGGGGGCCTAACTATGGCTACACCTTC. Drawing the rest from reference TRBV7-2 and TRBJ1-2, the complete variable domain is GAGVSQSPSNKVTEKGKDVELRCDPISGHTALYWYRQSLGQGLEFLIYFQGNSAPDKSGLPSDRFSAERTGGSVSTLTIQRTQQEDSAVYLCASSAPDRGPNYGYTFGSGTRLTVV.

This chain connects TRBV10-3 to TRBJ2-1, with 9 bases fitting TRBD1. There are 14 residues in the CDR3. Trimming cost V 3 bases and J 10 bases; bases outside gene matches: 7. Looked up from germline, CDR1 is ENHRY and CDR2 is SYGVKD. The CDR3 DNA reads TGTGCCATCAGTGATCGGGGGACAGGGAACGAGCAGTTCTTC. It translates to CAISDRGTGNEQFF.

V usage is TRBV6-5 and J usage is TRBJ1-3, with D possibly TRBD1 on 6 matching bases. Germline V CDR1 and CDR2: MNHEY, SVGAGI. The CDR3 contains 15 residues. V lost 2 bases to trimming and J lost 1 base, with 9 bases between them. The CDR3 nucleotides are TGTGCCAGCAGTTACAGGGGGGGGTCTGGAAACACCATATATTTT. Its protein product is CASSYRGGSGNTIYF.

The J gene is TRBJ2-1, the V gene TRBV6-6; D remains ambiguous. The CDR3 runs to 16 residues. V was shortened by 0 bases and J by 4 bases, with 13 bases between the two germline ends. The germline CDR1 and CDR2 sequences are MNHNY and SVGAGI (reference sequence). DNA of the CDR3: TGTGCCAGCAGTTACTCCGTCAGCCCGGGTTACAATGAGCAGTTCTTC. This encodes CASSYSVSPGYNEQFF.

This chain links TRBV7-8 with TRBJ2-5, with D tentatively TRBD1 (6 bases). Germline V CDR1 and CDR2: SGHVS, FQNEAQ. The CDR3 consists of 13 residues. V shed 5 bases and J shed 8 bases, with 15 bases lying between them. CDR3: CASSMSTGSTQYF. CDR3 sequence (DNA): TGTGCCAGCAGCATGTCAACAGGGTCCACCCAGTACTTC.

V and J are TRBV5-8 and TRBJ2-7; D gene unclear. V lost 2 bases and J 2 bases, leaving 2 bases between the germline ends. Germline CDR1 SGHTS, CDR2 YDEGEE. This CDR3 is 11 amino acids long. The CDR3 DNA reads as TGTGCCAGCAGCTTTACCTACGAGCAGTACTTC. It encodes CASSFTYEQYF.